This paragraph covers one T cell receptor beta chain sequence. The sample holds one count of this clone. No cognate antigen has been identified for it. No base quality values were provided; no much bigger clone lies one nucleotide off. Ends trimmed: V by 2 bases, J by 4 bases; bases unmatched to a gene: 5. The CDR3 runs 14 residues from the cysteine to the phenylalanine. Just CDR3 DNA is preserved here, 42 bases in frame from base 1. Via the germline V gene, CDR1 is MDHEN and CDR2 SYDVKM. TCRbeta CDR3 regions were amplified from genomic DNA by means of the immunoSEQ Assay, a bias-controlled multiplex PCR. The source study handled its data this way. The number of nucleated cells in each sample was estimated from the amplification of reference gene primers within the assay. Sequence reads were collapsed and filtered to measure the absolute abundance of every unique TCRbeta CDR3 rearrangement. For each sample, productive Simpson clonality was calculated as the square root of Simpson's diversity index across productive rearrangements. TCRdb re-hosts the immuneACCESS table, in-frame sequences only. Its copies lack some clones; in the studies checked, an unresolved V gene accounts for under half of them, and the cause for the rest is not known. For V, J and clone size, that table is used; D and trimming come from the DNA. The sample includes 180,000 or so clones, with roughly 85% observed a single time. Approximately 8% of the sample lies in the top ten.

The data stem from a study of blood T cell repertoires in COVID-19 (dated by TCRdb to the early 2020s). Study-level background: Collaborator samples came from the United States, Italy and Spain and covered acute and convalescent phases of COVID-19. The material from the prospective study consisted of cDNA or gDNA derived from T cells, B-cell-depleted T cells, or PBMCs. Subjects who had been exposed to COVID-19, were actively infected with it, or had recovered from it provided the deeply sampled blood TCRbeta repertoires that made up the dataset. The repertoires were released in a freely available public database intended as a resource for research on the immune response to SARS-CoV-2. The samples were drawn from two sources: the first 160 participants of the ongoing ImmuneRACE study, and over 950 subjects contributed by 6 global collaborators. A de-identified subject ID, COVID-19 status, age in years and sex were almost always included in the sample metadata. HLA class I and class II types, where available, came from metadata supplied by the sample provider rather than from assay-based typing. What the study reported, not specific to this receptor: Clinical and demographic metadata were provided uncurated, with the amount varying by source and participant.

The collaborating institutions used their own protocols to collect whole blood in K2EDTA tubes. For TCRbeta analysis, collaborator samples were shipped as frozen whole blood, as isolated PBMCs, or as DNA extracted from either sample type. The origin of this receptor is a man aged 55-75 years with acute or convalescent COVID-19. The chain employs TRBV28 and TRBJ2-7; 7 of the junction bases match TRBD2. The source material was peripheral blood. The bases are TGTGCCAGCAGTTTAGTGGGGGGGGTTTACGAGCAGTACTTC. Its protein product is CASSLVGGVYEQYF. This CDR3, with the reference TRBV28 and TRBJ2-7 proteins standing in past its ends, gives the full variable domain DVKVTQSSRYLVKRTGEKVFLECVQDMDHENMFWYRQDPGLGLRLIYFSYDVKMKEKGDIPEGYSVSREKKERFSLILESASTNQTSMYLCASSLVGGVYEQYFGPGTRLTVT.